These T cell receptor beta chains were read from a single sample in a study of immune evolution from preneoplasia to lung adenocarcinoma. The assay was immunoSEQ multiplex PCR, and TCRdb's table has in-frame clones only and misses some. The sample records 20,000 to 25,000 clones, about 80% being singletons. Sequencing was carried out using FFPE invasive lung adenocarcinoma tissue. The receptors originated from a person between 55 and 70 years old with lung adenocarcinoma. Both conserved end residues are part of each CDR3. D genes are given only for firm matches. Expanded clones are given a class, and other clones once, few, many or no size at all.

>TRBJ1-5|TRBV27|TRBD1|16|NA
TGTGCCAGCAGTTTATCGAACAGGGGGCGGAATCAGCCCCAGCATTTT
CASSLSNRGRNQPQHF
>TRBJ2-2|TRBV5-1|NA|17|NA
TGCGCCAGCAGCTGGTCTGGGCGAGCGGTAAACACCGGGGAGCTGTTTTTT
CASSWSGRAVNTGELFF
>TRBJ1-2|TRBV6-1|NA|13|NA
TGTGCCAGCAGTGAGGGGACCTTCGATGGCTACACCTTC
CASSEGTFDGYTF
>TRBJ2-3|TRBV6-1|NA|15|NA
TGTGCCAGCAGACAGAGTTTTTCTAGCACAGATACGCAGTATTTT
CASRQSFSSTDTQYF
>TRBJ2-3|TRBV10-2|NA|13|few
TGCGCCAGCAGTGAACGGGGACAAGATACGCAGTATTTT
CASSERGQDTQYF
>TRBJ2-2|TRBV7-9|NA|12|few
TGTGCCAGCAGCTTATCGCAGGGCGGGCTGTTTTTT
CASSLSQGGLFF
>TRBJ2-3|TRBV7-2|NA|15|NA
TGTGCCAGCAGCTTGGTCAGGGCCGGATTAGATACGCAGTATTTT
CASSLVRAGLDTQYF
>TRBJ2-7|TRBV15|NA|16|few
TGTGCCACCAGCAGAGATCGACCAGCCAGGGTTTACGAGCAGTACTTC
CATSRDRPARVYEQYF
>TRBJ2-5|TRBV7-6|NA|17|once
TGTGCCAGCAGCTTAAATTTCCTAGCGAGGTACCAAGAGACCCAGTACTTC
CASSLNFLARYQETQYF
>TRBJ2-7|TRBV6-1|TRBD1|15|NA
TGTGCCACCCTGAAGGGCACAGGGGCAAACTACGAGCAGTACTTC
CATLKGTGANYEQYF
>TRBJ1-1|TRBV6-5|TRBD1|13|NA
TGTGCCAGCAGTTGGCAGGGGGAGACTGAAGCTTTCTTT
CASSWQGETEAFF
>TRBJ2-6|TRBV5-1|NA|14|NA
TGCGCCAGCAGCTATGGTTCTGGGGCCAACGTCCTGACTTTC
CASSYGSGANVLTF
>TRBJ2-3|TRBV9|NA|14|NA
TGTGCCAGCAGTCCTAGGACTTACACAGATACGCAGTATTTT
CASSPRTYTDTQYF
>TRBJ2-2|TRBV18|TRBD2|17|once
TGTGCCAGCTCAACTGGACTAGCGGGAGGTGGCACCGGGGAGCTGTTTTTT
CASSTGLAGGGTGELFF
>TRBJ2-1|TRBV10-3|NA|11|NA
TGTGCCATCAGTGACGGCGAAGGACCGTTCTTC
CAISDGEGPFF
>TRBJ2-7|TRBV6-5|NA|15|once
TGTGCCAGCAGTTACTCGCTAGGGTCCTCCTACGAGCAGTACTTC
CASSYSLGSSYEQYF
>TRBJ2-7|TRBV7-2|NA|13|NA
TGTGCCAGCAGCGAAAACCCAGGGCCCGAGCAGTACTTC
CASSENPGPEQYF
>TRBJ1-4|TRBV6-1|NA|15|once
TGTGCCAGTAAATCTAACAGGGCAACGAATGAAAAACTGTTTTTT
CASKSNRATNEKLFF
>TRBJ1-5|TRBV21-1|NA|15|few
TGTGCCAGCAGTAAAGAGCGGGGACTGCATCAGCCCCAGCATTTT
CASSKERGLHQPQHF
>TRBJ2-4|TRBV6-1|NA|15|NA
TGTGCCAGCAGTCCGGTATTGGCTAGTTTCGACATTCAGTACTTC
CASSPVLASFDIQYF
>TRBJ2-1|TRBV28|NA|16|NA
TGTGCCAGCGGGGGGCAGGGGCTTAGGTCCTACAATGAGCAGTTCTTC
CASGGQGLRSYNEQFF
>TRBJ2-7|TRBV28|NA|14|NA
TGTGCCAGCAGTTTATACCGCGGAACCTACGAGCAGTACTTC
CASSLYRGTYEQYF
>TRBJ2-1|TRBV4-2|NA|13|NA
TGTGCCAGCAGCCAAGAACAGAAGAATGAGCAGTTCTTC
CASSQEQKNEQFF